What follows describes a single T cell receptor beta chain. Its antigen is unidentified. These data belong to a study of a mutant IDH1 vaccine in newly diagnosed glioma. Study details: Patients' prior therapy spanned radiotherapy, temozolomide, or both; most underwent both. Study findings and constraints: A vaccine-induced immune response developed in roughly 93% of the patients.

Time point denoted: week 47, end of study. One vaccine dose held 300 ug of mutant IDH1 20-mer peptide and came with topical imiquimod. Assay used: immunoSEQ multiplex PCR; TCRdb lists only in-frame clones, some missing. The table has tens of thousands of clones, roughly four fifths seen once. V lost 1 base to trimming and J lost 4 bases; unmatched junction nucleotides: 0. CDR3 size: 14 residues. Germline values: CDR1 SGHTA, CDR2 FQGNSA. V and J are TRBV7-2 and TRBJ1-5, with TRBD1 identical over 8 bases. This sequence originates from a woman between 50 and 59 years old with glioma. The starting material was PBMCs, obtained from a glioma patient whose treatment included an IDH1 peptide vaccine. The CDR3 bases are TGTGCCAGCAGCTTAGGACAGGGGAATCAGCCCCAGCATTTT. This codes for CASSLGQGNQPQHF.